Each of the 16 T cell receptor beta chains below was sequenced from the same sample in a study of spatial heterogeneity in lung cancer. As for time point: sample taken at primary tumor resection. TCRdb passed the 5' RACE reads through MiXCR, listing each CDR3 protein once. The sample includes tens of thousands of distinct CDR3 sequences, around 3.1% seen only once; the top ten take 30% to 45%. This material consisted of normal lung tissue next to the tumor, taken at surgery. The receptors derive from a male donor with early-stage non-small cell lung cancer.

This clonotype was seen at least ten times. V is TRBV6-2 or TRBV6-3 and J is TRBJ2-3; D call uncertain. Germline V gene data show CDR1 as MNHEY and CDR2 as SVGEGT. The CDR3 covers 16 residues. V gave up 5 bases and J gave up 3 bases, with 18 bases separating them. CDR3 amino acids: CASSPMGTDQTDTQYF. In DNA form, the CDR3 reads TGTGCCAGCAGTCCCATGGGAACGGACCAGACAGATACGCAGTATTTT.

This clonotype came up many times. The CDR3 loop is CASSSPRGSNTEAFF. CDR3 coding DNA: TGTGCCAGCAGTTCCCCCAGGGGCTCGAACACTGAAGCTTTCTTT. The chain carries TRBV6-6 and TRBJ1-1, with a possible D match to TRBD1 (6 bases). CDR3 length equals 15 residues. V was shortened by 4 bases and J by 1 base, with 13 bases between the two germline ends. Germline V gives CDR1 MNHNY, CDR2 SVGAGI (reference sequence).

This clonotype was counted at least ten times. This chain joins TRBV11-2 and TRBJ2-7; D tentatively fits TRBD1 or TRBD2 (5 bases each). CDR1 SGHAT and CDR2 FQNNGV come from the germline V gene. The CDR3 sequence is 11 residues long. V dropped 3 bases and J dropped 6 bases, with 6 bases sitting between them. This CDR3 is CASSFGGEQYF. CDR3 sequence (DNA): TGTGCCAGCAGCTTTGGGGGCGAGCAGTACTTC.

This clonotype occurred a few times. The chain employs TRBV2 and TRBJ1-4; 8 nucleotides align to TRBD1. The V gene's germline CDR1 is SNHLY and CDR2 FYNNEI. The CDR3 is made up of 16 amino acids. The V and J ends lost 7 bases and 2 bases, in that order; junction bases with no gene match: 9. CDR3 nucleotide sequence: TGTGCCAGCAAATCAGGGGGCGCTGGTACTAATGAAAAACTGTTTTTT. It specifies CASKSGGAGTNEKLFF.

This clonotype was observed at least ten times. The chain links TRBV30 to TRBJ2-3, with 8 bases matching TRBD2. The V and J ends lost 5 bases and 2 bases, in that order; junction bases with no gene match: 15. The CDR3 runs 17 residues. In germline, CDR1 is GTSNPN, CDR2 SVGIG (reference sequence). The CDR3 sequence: CAWGSGLAGGITDTQYF. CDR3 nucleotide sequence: TGTGCCTGGGGATCGGGCCTAGCGGGTGGAATCACAGATACGCAGTATTTT. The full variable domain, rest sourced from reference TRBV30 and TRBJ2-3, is SQTIHQWPATLVQPVGSPLSLECTVEGTSNPNLYWYRQAAGRGLQLLFYSVGIGQISSEVPQNLSASRPQDRQFILSSKKLLLSDSGFYLCAWGSGLAGGITDTQYFGPGTRLTVL.

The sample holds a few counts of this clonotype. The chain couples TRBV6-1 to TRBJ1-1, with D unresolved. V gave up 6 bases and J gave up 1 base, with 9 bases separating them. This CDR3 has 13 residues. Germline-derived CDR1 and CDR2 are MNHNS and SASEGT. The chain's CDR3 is CASRFGENTEAFF. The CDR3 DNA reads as TGTGCCAGCAGGTTCGGGGAGAACACTGAAGCTTTCTTT.

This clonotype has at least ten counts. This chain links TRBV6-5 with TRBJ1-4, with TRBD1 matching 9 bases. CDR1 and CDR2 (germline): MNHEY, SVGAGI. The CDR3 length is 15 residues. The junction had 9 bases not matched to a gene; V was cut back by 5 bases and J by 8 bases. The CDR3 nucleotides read TGTGCCAGCAGTCGTCCGGGACAGGGCGGGGAAAAACTGTTTTTT. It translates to CASSRPGQGGEKLFF.

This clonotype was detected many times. The CDR3 sequence: CSVRSNYGYTF. CDR3 bases: TGCAGCGTGCGAAGTAACTATGGCTACACCTTC. The chain has TRBV29-1 and TRBJ1-2; D remains ambiguous. Trimming took off 6 bases at V and 1 base at J, with 6 bases between the two ends. CDR3 length equals 11 residues. Germline V lookup: CDR1 SQVTM, CDR2 ANQGSEA.

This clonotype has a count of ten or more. The CDR3 is CASSWTSGRAGEQYF. The CDR3 DNA follows: TGTGCCAGCAGCTGGACTAGCGGGAGGGCGGGCGAGCAGTACTTC. The rearrangement uses TRBV28 and TRBJ2-7; 15 positions match TRBD2. The V segment lost 6 bases and the J segment 6 bases; nucleotides outside the gene matches: 6. The CDR3 spans 15 residues. The V gene's germline CDR1 is MDHEN and CDR2 SYDVKM.

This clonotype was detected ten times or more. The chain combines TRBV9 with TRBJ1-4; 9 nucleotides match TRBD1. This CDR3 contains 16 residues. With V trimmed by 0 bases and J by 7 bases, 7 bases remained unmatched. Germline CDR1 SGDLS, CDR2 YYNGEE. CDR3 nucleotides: TGTGCCAGCAGCGTAGTCCCCGGGACAGGGACTGAAAAACTGTTTTTT. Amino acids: CASSVVPGTGTEKLFF.

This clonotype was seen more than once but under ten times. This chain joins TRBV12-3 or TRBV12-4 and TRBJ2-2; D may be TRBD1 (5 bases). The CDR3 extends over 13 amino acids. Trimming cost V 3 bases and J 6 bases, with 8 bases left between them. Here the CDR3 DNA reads TGTGCCAGCAGTTTTACAGGTCCCGGGGAGCTGTTTTTT. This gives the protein CASSFTGPGELFF.

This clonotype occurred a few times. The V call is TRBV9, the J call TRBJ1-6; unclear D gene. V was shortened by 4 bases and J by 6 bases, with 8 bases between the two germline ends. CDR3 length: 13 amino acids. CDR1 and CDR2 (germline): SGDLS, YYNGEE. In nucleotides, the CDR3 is TGTGCCAGCAGCCCCGGATTTAATTCACCCCTCCACTTT. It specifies CASSPGFNSPLHF.

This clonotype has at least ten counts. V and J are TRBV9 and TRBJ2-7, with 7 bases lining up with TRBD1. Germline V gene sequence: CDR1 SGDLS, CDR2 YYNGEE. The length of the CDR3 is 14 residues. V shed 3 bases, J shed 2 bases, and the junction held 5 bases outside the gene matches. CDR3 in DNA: TGTGCCAGCAGCGGAGGGGGCTCCCCCTACGAGCAGTACTTC. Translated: CASSGGGSPYEQYF.

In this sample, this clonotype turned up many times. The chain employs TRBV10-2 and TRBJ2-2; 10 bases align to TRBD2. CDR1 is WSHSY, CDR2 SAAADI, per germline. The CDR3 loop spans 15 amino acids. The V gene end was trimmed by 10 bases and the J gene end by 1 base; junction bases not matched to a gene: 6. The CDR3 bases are TGCGCCACCAGCGGGAGGGCCTGGAACACCGGGGAGCTGTTTTTT. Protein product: CATSGRAWNTGELFF.

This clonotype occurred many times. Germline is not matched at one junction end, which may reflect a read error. The CDR3: CASSQTGTSSDEQYF. The CDR3 DNA reads as TGTGCCAGCAGCCAAACCGGGACTAGCTCCGACGAGCAGTACTTC. This chain joins TRBV3-1 and TRBJ2-7; 9 positions agree with TRBD2. Germline V lookup: CDR1 LGHDT, CDR2 YNNKEL (reference sequence). This CDR3 contains 15 residues.

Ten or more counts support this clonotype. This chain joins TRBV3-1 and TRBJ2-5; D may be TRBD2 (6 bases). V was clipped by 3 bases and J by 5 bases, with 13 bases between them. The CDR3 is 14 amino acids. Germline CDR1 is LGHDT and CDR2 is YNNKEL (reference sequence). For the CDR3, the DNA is TGTGCCAGCAGCCAGGGACTTCCAGGGGAGACCCAGTACTTC. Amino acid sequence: CASSQGLPGETQYF.